These 31 T cell receptor beta chains came from one sample sequenced in a study of T cell repertoires in cytomegalovirus infection. Their cognate antigens are unknown. Each CDR3 protein gets one entry after TCRdb re-called the reads with MiXCR. The repertoire consists of some 590,000 distinct CDR3 sequences, with around 40% occurring once and the leading ten covering roughly 50%. The sequencing here drew on cultured PBMCs, taken from culture after CMV antigen stimulation. These receptors were taken from a human donor in good health (CMV status not recorded). Some clones in this sample may be carry-over from other donors' samples.

The chain couples TRBV27 to TRBJ2-2, with 11 bases aligning to TRBD1. Germline values: CDR1 MNHEY, CDR2 SMNVEV (reference sequence). This CDR3 is 14 amino acids long. With V trimmed by 6 bases and J by 5 bases, 2 bases remained unmatched. The chain's CDR3 is CASRGTGGTGELFF. The CDR3 DNA reads as TGTGCCAGCAGGGGGACAGGGGGAACCGGGGAGCTGTTTTTT.

This clonotype was seen a few times. Compared with germline, one end of the junction differs, possibly owing to a read error. The chain is built from TRBV27 and TRBJ2-4; D not resolved. CDR1 and CDR2 from the germline V gene are MNHEY and SMNVEV (reference sequence). This CDR3 has 16 amino acids. The DNA for the CDR3 is TGTGCCAGCAGACCCCCAGGCAGATTAGCCAAAAACATTCAGTACTTT. This gives the protein CASRPPGRLAKNIQYF.

The DNA of the CDR3 is TGCGCCAGCAGCCAAGTTCTCCTTGAAAAACTGTTTTTT. Its protein is CASSQVLLEKLFF. V gene TRBV4-1 combines with J gene TRBJ1-4; D remains ambiguous. This CDR3 has 13 residues. Germline V gives CDR1 MGHRA, CDR2 YSYEKL. Trimming pared 1 base from V and 7 bases from J, leaving 7 bases between.

The genes are TRBV20-1 and TRBJ2-7, with a tentative D call TRBD2 (5 bases). V shed 5 bases and J shed 4 bases, with 18 bases lying between them. Germline V gene lookup returns CDR1 DFQATT and CDR2 SNEGSKA (reference sequence). This CDR3 comprises 14 residues. In DNA form, the CDR3 reads TGCAGTGCTTCTCAAAACATGAGGGTATACGAGCAGTACTTC. It codes for CSASQNMRVYEQYF.

This clonotype has at least ten counts. V gene TRBV7-6 combines with J gene TRBJ2-2; a weak D match, TRBD1 (6 bases). This CDR3 region has 16 residues. V lost 5 bases and J 2 bases, leaving 15 bases between the germline ends. Looked up from germline, CDR1 is SGHVS and CDR2 is FNYEAQ. The CDR3 DNA follows: TGTGCCAGCAGCGCCCAAGCAGGGGCCAACACCGGGGAGCTGTTTTTT. Its protein is CASSAQAGANTGELFF.

This clonotype was picked up a small number of times. The CDR3 DNA reads TGTGCCATCAGCGTACAGGGGTACTCTGGAAACACCATATATTTT. As protein: CAISVQGYSGNTIYF. J is TRBJ1-3 and V is TRBV10-3, with 7 bases identical to TRBD1. The CDR3 extends over 15 amino acids. Trimming at V came to 6 bases and at J to 0 bases, leaving 5 bases not matched to a gene. Germline lookup yields CDR1 ENHRY and CDR2 SYGVKD.

The chain combines TRBV12-5 with TRBJ2-1; D unresolved. V dropped 5 bases and J dropped 3 bases, with 8 bases sitting between them. Germline V gives CDR1 LGHNT, CDR2 FRNRAP. The CDR3 is 13 residues long. CDR3 residues: CASGTWNYNEQFF. The CDR3 DNA follows: TGTGCTAGTGGTACCTGGAACTACAATGAGCAGTTCTTC. Supplemented by reference TRBV12-5 and TRBJ2-1, the full variable domain reads DARVTQTPRHKVTEMGQEVTMRCQPILGHNTVFWYRQTMMQGLELLAYFRNRAPLDDSGMPKDRFSAEMPDATLATLKIQPSEPRDSAVYFCASGTWNYNEQFFGPGTRLTVL.

This clonotype appeared a few times. This chain uses TRBV18 with TRBJ2-7, with D unresolved. The CDR3 extends over 12 amino acids. V lost 1 base and J 4 bases, leaving 5 bases between the germline ends. CDR1 KGHSH and CDR2 LQKENI come from the germline V gene. The CDR3: CASSPQTYEQYF. In nucleotides, the CDR3 is TGTGCCAGCTCACCACAAACATACGAGCAGTACTTC.

This clonotype showed up just a few times. This chain connects TRBV5-4 to TRBJ1-1, with a possible D match to TRBD1 (6 bases). This CDR3 contains 13 residues. V was pared by 3 bases and J by 3 bases, with 9 bases between. CDR1 SGHNT and CDR2 YYREEE come from the germline V gene (reference sequence). This CDR3 is CASSSRGYTEAFF. In nucleotides, the CDR3 is TGTGCCAGCAGCTCCAGGGGTTACACTGAAGCTTTCTTT.

J is TRBJ2-5 and V is TRBV5-6; D might be TRBD2 (6 bases). The germline V gene has CDR1 SGHDT and CDR2 YYEEEE. Trimming cost V 4 bases and J 5 bases, with 24 bases left between them. The CDR3 has 17 residues. As DNA, the CDR3 is TGTGCCAGCAGCCAGGAGGGGCGGGCCATACGTTTGGAGACCCAGTACTTC. Its protein is CASSQEGRAIRLETQYF.

The chain uses TRBV7-2 and TRBJ1-4; perhaps TRBD1 as D (6 bases). The CDR3 loop spans 14 amino acids. The germline V gene encodes CDR1 SGHTA and CDR2 FQGNSA. V gave up 5 bases and J gave up 3 bases, with 10 bases separating them. CDR3 in DNA: TGTGCCAGCAGCCTGCGGACAGCTAATGAAAAACTGTTTTTT. Translating it yields CASSLRTANEKLFF.

This clonotype has more than one count but fewer than ten. V usage is TRBV7-6 and J usage is TRBJ2-1, with 10 positions matching TRBD2. The germline V gene encodes CDR1 SGHVS and CDR2 FNYEAQ. The J segment lost 1 base and the V segment lost 5 bases, leaving 14 bases of the junction unmatched. The CDR3 is 19 residues long. The CDR3 loop reads CASSHPEDILAGSYNEQFF. CDR3 DNA sequence: TGTGCCAGCAGCCACCCAGAGGATATACTAGCGGGGTCCTACAATGAGCAGTTCTTC.

The chain couples TRBV6-1 to TRBJ2-2; maybe TRBD2 (5 bases). CDR3 length: 17 residues. Trimming shortened V by 5 bases and J by 0 bases, and 16 bases separated the two germline ends. The germline gives CDR1 MNHNS, CDR2 SASEGT. The CDR3 region is CASSYEGDFANTGELFF. CDR3 nucleotide sequence: TGTGCCAGCAGTTATGAGGGAGATTTCGCGAACACCGGGGAGCTGTTTTTT.

The rearrangement links TRBV7-2 to TRBJ2-7, with 11 bases that match TRBD1. Losses at the gene ends were 5 bases for V and 6 bases for J; bases not matched to a gene: 6. Germline CDR1 is SGHTA and CDR2 is FQGNSA. The CDR3 has 14 residues. The CDR3 DNA is TGTGCCAGCAGCGCCAGGACAGGGGGCGCCGAGCAGTACTTC. It translates to CASSARTGGAEQYF.

The rearrangement joins TRBV18 to TRBJ2-7; no definite D call. The CDR3 covers 13 residues. Germline loops: CDR1 KGHSH, CDR2 LQKENI. With 2 bases removed from V and 1 base from J, the gap between germline ends came to 6 bases. DNA for the CDR3: TGTGCCAGCTCACCAGCAGCGTCCTACGAGCAGTACTTC. Amino acids: CASSPAASYEQYF. Filled out from reference TRBV18 and TRBJ2-7, the complete variable domain reads NAGVMQNPRHLVRRRGQEARLRCSPMKGHSHVYWYRQLPEEGLKFMVYLQKENIIDESGMPKERFSAEFPKEGPSILRIQQVVRGDSAAYFCASSPAASYEQYFGPGTRLTVT.

A few counts support this clonotype. The J gene is TRBJ1-6, the V gene TRBV12-3 or TRBV12-4, with D possibly matching TRBD1 (5 bases). Trimming stripped 6 bases from V and 4 bases from J, with 16 bases between. This CDR3 has 16 amino acids. In nucleotides, the CDR3 is TGTGCCAGCAGGGCCGCGCTGGGACTATATAATTCACCCCTCCACTTT. Its protein product is CASRAALGLYNSPLHF.

The CDR3 is CAIYQENTGELFF. In nucleotides, the CDR3 is TGTGCCATTTACCAGGAGAACACCGGGGAGCTGTTTTTT. The rearrangement links TRBV7-8 to TRBJ2-2; no clear D gene. Trimming removed 10 bases from V and 1 base from J, with 10 bases in between. The germline gives CDR1 SGHVS, CDR2 FQNEAQ. There are 13 residues in the CDR3.

This chain uses TRBV11-2 with TRBJ2-2, with TRBD1 identical over 7 bases. Trimming at V came to 0 bases and at J to 13 bases, leaving 8 bases not matched to a gene. The CDR3 has 14 residues. CDR1 SGHAT and CDR2 FQNNGV come from the germline V gene. The CDR3, as DNA: TGTGCCAGCAGCTTAGACCGGGACAGAAATGGGCTGTTTTTT. As protein: CASSLDRDRNGLFF. Drawing the rest from reference TRBV11-2 and TRBJ2-2, the complete variable domain is EAGVAQSPRYKIIEKRQSVAFWCNPISGHATLYWYQQILGQGPKLLIQFQNNGVVDDSQLPKDRFSAERLKGVDSTLKIQPAKLEDSAVYLCASSLDRDRNGLFFGEGSRLTVL.

The V gene is TRBV10-3, the J gene TRBJ2-2; TRBD2 might be the D (5 bases). Between the trimmed V and J ends, which lost 10 bases and 7 bases, there was a span of 22 bases. Germline CDR1 and CDR2: ENHRY and SYGVKD. The CDR3 loop spans 15 amino acids. The DNA for the CDR3 is TGTGCCACCACAAAACTTGGGCCTAGCATCGGGGAGCTGTTTTTT. Translated, it gives CATTKLGPSIGELFF.

A few counts support this clonotype. The rearrangement links TRBV6-2 or TRBV6-3 to TRBJ2-1; D not resolved. The CDR3 has 11 amino acids. Trimming removed 10 bases from V and 6 bases from J, with 10 bases in between. Per germline, CDR1 MNHEY and CDR2 SVGEGT. The CDR3 sequence is CATGRVNEQFF. CDR3 DNA sequence: TGTGCCACCGGTAGGGTCAATGAGCAGTTCTTC.

The chain couples TRBV6-1 to TRBJ1-6; D is undetermined. Germline assignment: CDR1 MNHNS and CDR2 SASEGT. The CDR3 runs 16 residues. V was cut by 1 base and J by 6 bases, with 13 bases left in between. The CDR3 coding sequence is TGTGCCAGCAGTGAAGGGCAGAGCAAGATTAATTCACCCCTCCACTTT. Translation gives CASSEGQSKINSPLHF.

The chain links TRBV12-5 to TRBJ2-1, with D tentatively TRBD2 (6 bases). The germline gives CDR1 LGHNT, CDR2 FRNRAP. This CDR3 is 14 amino acids long. V lost 6 bases to trimming and J lost 0 bases, with 9 bases between them. CDR3 sequence: CASGLGGSYNEQFF. Here the CDR3 DNA reads TGTGCTAGTGGCCTGGGGGGCTCCTACAATGAGCAGTTCTTC. The full variable domain, in which reference TRBV12-5 and TRBJ2-1 provide the parts outside the CDR3, is DARVTQTPRHKVTEMGQEVTMRCQPILGHNTVFWYRQTMMQGLELLAYFRNRAPLDDSGMPKDRFSAEMPDATLATLKIQPSEPRDSAVYFCASGLGGSYNEQFFGPGTRLTVL.

The chain combines TRBV4-1 with TRBJ2-3; a weak D match, TRBD2 (6 bases). This CDR3 contains 18 residues. Per germline, CDR1 MGHRA and CDR2 YSYEKL. The V and J ends lost 2 bases and 2 bases respectively, with 20 bases between them. Written as DNA, the CDR3 is TGCGCCAGCAGCCAAACCCCCGGGGGACGCGGGAACACAGATACGCAGTATTTT. As protein: CASSQTPGGRGNTDTQYF.

This chain links TRBV7-9 with TRBJ2-7, with TRBD1 as a possible D gene (7 bases). Germline lookup yields CDR1 SEHNR and CDR2 FQNEAQ (reference sequence). The CDR3 covers 14 residues. With 6 bases removed from V and 1 base from J, the gap between germline ends came to 13 bases. The CDR3 loop is CASRRDRSSYEQYF. For the CDR3, the DNA is TGTGCCAGCAGGCGGGACAGAAGTTCCTACGAGCAGTACTTC.

The chain recombines TRBV19 with TRBJ1-1; weak D call: TRBD1 (6 bases). Germline assignment: CDR1 LNHDA and CDR2 SQIVND (reference sequence). There are 11 residues in the CDR3. The V end lost 6 bases, the J end lost 7 bases, and 9 bases lay between the germline ends. The CDR3 region has the DNA TGTGCCAGTAGAGGGGGGGTTGAAGCTTTCTTT. It encodes CASRGGVEAFF.

Remarks on this clonotype: The germline gene is not matched at one end of the junction; a read error may be the cause. The rearrangement links TRBV7-2 to TRBJ2-3; D is possibly TRBD1 (5 bases). Germline lookup yields CDR1 SGHTA and CDR2 FQGNSA. The CDR3 spans 15 residues. The CDR3 is CARSLTGLGADTQYF. In DNA, the CDR3 is TGTGCCAGAAGCTTAACGGGTCTAGGGGCAGATACGCAGTATTTT.

The CDR3 loop reads CASSVFLGMTYNEQFF. The CDR3 region has the DNA TGTGCCAGCAGTGTCTTTTTAGGGATGACCTACAATGAGCAGTTCTTC. The V gene is TRBV6-1, the J gene TRBJ2-1; D unresolved. The CDR3 is 16 residues long. Germline V gene data show CDR1 as MNHNS and CDR2 as SASEGT. Trimming took off 4 bases at V and 2 bases at J, with 15 bases between the two ends.

The rearrangement links TRBV20-1 to TRBJ2-3, with 9 positions matching TRBD2. V trimming: 0 bases; J trimming: 2 bases; junction bases outside the gene matches: 9. This CDR3 spans 17 amino acids. Germline assignment: CDR1 DFQATT and CDR2 SNEGSKA (reference sequence). For the CDR3, the DNA is TGCAGTGCTAGAGATTGGGGGACTAGCAAATACACAGATACGCAGTATTTT. Its protein product is CSARDWGTSKYTDTQYF.

The chain has TRBV10-3 and TRBJ2-1, with 7 bases matching TRBD2. The CDR3 is 13 residues long. J gave up 5 bases and V 6 bases, and 4 bases lay outside the gene matches. CDR1 is ENHRY, CDR2 SYGVKD, per germline. CDR3 in DNA: TGTGCCATCAGCTCGCTAGCGGACAATGAGCAGTTCTTC. Its protein product is CAISSLADNEQFF.

The chain combines TRBV19 with TRBJ2-5; 9 bases match TRBD2. Per the germline V gene, CDR1 is LNHDA and CDR2 is SQIVND (reference sequence). This CDR3 has 15 residues. Trimming at V came to 0 bases and at J to 5 bases, leaving 4 bases not matched to a gene. The CDR3 coding sequence is TGTGCCAGTAGTATAGATAGCGGGGGAGGGGAGACCCAGTACTTC. Its protein is CASSIDSGGGETQYF.

The chain recombines TRBV2 with TRBJ2-2, with TRBD1 matching over 7 bases. The V and J ends lost 5 bases and 1 base, in that order; junction bases with no gene match: 4. This CDR3 comprises 15 residues. The germline V gene encodes CDR1 SNHLY and CDR2 FYNNEI. This CDR3 is CASSKQGKNTGELFF. CDR3 in DNA: TGTGCCAGCAGTAAACAGGGGAAGAACACCGGGGAGCTGTTTTTT.